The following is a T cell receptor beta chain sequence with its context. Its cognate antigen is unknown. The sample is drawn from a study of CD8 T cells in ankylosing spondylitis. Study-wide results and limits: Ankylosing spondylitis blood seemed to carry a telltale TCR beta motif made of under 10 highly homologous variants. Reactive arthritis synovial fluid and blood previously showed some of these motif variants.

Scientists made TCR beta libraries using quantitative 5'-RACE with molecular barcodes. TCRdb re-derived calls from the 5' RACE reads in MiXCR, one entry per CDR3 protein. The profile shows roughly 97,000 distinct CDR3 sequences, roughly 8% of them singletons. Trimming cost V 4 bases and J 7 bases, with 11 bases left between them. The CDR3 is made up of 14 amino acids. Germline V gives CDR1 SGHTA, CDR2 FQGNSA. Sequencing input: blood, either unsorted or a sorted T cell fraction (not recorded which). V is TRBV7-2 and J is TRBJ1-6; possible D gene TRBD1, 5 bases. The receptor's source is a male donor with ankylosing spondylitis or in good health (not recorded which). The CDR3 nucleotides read TGTGCCAGCAGCTGGGACCGAAGAAATTCACCCCTCCACTTT. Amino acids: CASSWDRRNSPLHF. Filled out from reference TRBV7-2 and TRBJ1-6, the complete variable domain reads GAGVSQSPSNKVTEKGKDVELRCDPISGHTALYWYRQSLGQGLEFLIYFQGNSAPDKSGLPSDRFSAERTGGSVSTLTIQRTQQEDSAVYLCASSWDRRNSPLHFGNGTRLTVT.